This entry is about one TCR beta chain. The target antigen is unknown. A read error may produce the germline difference seen at one junction end. In germline, CDR1 is MNHNS, CDR2 SASEGT. The CDR3 is 15 residues long. These data come from a study of prognosis after radiotherapy for stage I lung cancer. About the research overall: It was considered that all non-small cell lung cancer patients were medically inoperable. A handful of patients had distant metastases at a median of around seven months after radiotherapy, and some 15 showed no significant progression. Concurrent therapy with stereotactic body radiotherapy was given to no patient. General observations from the study: Reportedly, metastasis status was linked to differences in TRBV and TRBJ usage frequencies.

The TCR beta CDR3 region was amplified from genomic DNA, with two rounds of multiplex PCR being used for the amplification. Gene-specific TRBV and TRBJ primers were used in PCR round one. MiXCR, applied by TCRdb to the multiplex PCR reads, yields one record per CDR3 protein. This sample has more than 13,000 distinct CDR3 sequences, with about 32% found just once. The clonotype comes from a donor at least 50 years old with non-small cell lung cancer. The J gene is TRBJ2-5, the V gene TRBV6-1, with D maybe TRBD1 (6 bases). The sample here was PBMCs, taken before or after stereotactic body radiation therapy (not recorded which). In nucleotides, the CDR3 is TGTGCCAGCAGGAGCCTAGAGATGGGACAAGAGACCAAGTACTTC. As protein: CASRSLEMGQETKYF.